The present entry profiles one TCR delta chain with its context. A read error is the likely source, as a far larger clone sits one nucleotide away. Other DNA sequences in the sample encode the same CDR3. In germline, CDR1 is GEAIGNYY, CDR2 EKD. The CDR3 length is 16 residues. V was pared by 1 base and J by 8 bases, with 15 bases of the junction left unmatched. Flow sorting of PBMC yielded separate Vgamma9/Vdelta2+ and Vdelta2-negative gammadelta T cell populations for bulk repertoire analysis. This specimen comes from a study of γδ T cells in repeated Plasmodium falciparum infection. Study information: Donors were malaria-exposed Malian children or age- and gender-matched Australian children.

TCRdb reanalysed the multiplex PCR reads with CATT. The sample yields roughly 90,000 delta-chain clones, more than 1.4% seen once. The receptor comes from a pool of human donors (malaria-infected and uninfected, not separated). Sequenced: gamma-delta T cells from blood. The chain has TRDV2 and TRDJ1; 7 bases fit TRDD3. TCRdb offers no J gene call, so here the DNA was matched to germline to obtain one. The DNA for the CDR3 is TGTGCCTGTGACACGTACTTAGGACTGGATACGGGGAAACTCATCTTT. Its protein product is CACDTYLGLDTGKLIF.